This paragraph covers one T cell receptor beta chain sequence. Its antigen is unknown. The CDR3 covers 17 residues. Per the germline V gene, CDR1 is SGHKS and CDR2 is YYEKEE (reference sequence). The J segment lost 1 base and the V segment lost 2 bases, leaving 5 bases of the junction unmatched. This sample is part of a study of T cells after yellow fever vaccination. Overall study findings and caveats: Most clones from primary vaccination were detected again post-booster (almost 98% CD4, roughly 91% CD8). Only a minor proportion of clonotypes was detected across both CD4 and CD8 compartments.

Each CDR3 protein is one row after TCRdb ran MiXCR on the 5' RACE reads. The table includes approximately 300,000 distinct CDR3 sequences, roughly a tenth detected once. The genes are TRBV5-5 and TRBJ2-6; 8 bases line up with TRBD1. The origin of this receptor is a man aged 18 to 29 who received the YFV17D yellow fever vaccine. The source was CD4+ T cells sorted from PBMCs, collected 45 days after the yellow fever booster vaccination. This CDR3 is CASSFSTGASGANVLTF. The CDR3, as DNA: TGTGCCAGCAGCTTCTCGACAGGGGCTTCTGGGGCCAACGTCCTGACTTTC.